This T cell receptor (beta chain) was identified in a study of regulatory T cells in long-lasting Graves disease. This sample's time point: newly diagnosed GD, antithyroid drugs for less than 3 months. PBMC-extracted RNA yielded the TCR library. It was an endocrinology department in Xi'an, China, that provided the patients. There are a few counts of this clonotype. Its antigen remains unknown. With iRepertoire HTBI primers and Arm-PCR of CDR3 regions, TCR beta libraries were built. One entry per CDR3 protein results from TCRdb running MiXCR on the multiplex PCR reads. The data hold about 470,000 distinct CDR3 sequences, with 15% observed a single time. The study, taken as a whole, reports: Under persistent disease, TRBV28, TRBJ1-2 and TRBJ2-5 were used preferentially.

Germline V CDR1 and CDR2: GTSNPN, SVGIG (reference sequence). The CDR3 runs 13 residues. The V end lost 7 bases, the J end lost 4 bases, and 17 bases lay between the germline ends. The data also belong to a second study, concerning T cells in Graves' hyperthyroidism and ophthalmopathy. From that paper: The primer set for the first-round RT-PCR of the TCR CDR3 was HTBI. Ophthalmopathy was separated from stable hyperthyroidism by a 13 V-J model.

The chain links TRBV30 to TRBJ2-7; D might be TRBD2 (5 bases). Sequenced here: peripheral blood mononuclear cells (PBMCs), sampled at new diagnosis, from a patient treated with antithyroid drugs. The receptor comes from a woman in her twenties or thirties with Graves disease. The CDR3 region has the DNA TGTGCCTCCACTGCGGGTAGTAGGTACGAGCAGTACTTC. This translates into CASTAGSRYEQYF.